This TCR beta chain appears in the sequencing data of a study of OX40 agonist ivuxolimab in advanced cancers. Study-level background: Cohort: 65% to 90% men, mean age around 55, aged roughly 23 to 90. Study observations and caveats: What antigens the expanded peripheral T cells recognized was never established.

Autoimmune disease history or systemic immunosuppression excluded patients. Collection of blood occurred at baseline, at cycle 4 day 1, and at cycle 7 day 1. The V segment lost 0 bases and the J segment 5 bases; nucleotides outside the gene matches: 5. The CDR3 extends over 16 amino acids. Germline assignment: CDR1 SGDLS and CDR2 YYNGEE. TCRdb's table, derived via immunoSEQ multiplex PCR, lists solely in-frame clones and lacks some. The table lists 76,000 or so clones, approximately 85% of them singletons. A word on this clone: What it binds is not known.

This TCR was recovered from an adult with an advanced solid tumor such as melanoma, head and neck, liver or kidney cancer. This sequence joins TRBV9 and TRBJ2-5; 12 nucleotides agree with TRBD1. The sample here was CD4+ or CD8+ T cells sorted from blood, taken in a trial of the OX40 agonist ivuxolimab. The chain's CDR3 is CASSVGPGQGAETQYF. The CDR3 DNA reads as TGTGCCAGCAGCGTAGGACCGGGACAGGGGGCTGAGACCCAGTACTTC.